A single sample is the source of the 16 T cell receptor beta chains below, sequenced in a study of T cell repertoires in cytomegalovirus infection. These receptors have no known antigen. TCRdb called the reads again in MiXCR, with one record for every CDR3 protein. The data hold around 340,000 distinct CDR3 sequences, with almost 30% observed a single time. The specimen comprised cultured PBMCs, sampled from culture after CMV antigen stimulation. The receptors originated from a human donor in good health (CMV status not recorded). Some clones in this sample may be carry-over from other donors' samples.

The genes are TRBV6-4 and TRBJ2-3; 9 nucleotides agree with TRBD2. J gave up 2 bases and V 4 bases, and 4 bases lay outside the gene matches. The CDR3 is made up of 15 amino acids. Germline V CDR1 and CDR2: MRHNA, SNTAGT. The CDR3 protein is CASSVSSGDTDTQYF. DNA of the CDR3: TGTGCCAGCAGTGTCTCTAGCGGGGACACAGATACGCAGTATTTT.

A few counts support this clonotype. The chain employs TRBV20-1 and TRBJ2-7, with D uncertain. Trimming shortened V by 3 bases and J by 0 bases, and 9 bases separated the two germline ends. There are 13 residues in the CDR3. Germline CDR1 is DFQATT and CDR2 is SNEGSKA (reference sequence). CDR3 sequence: CSARTGSSYEQYF. CDR3 DNA: TGCAGTGCTAGGACTGGTAGCTCCTACGAGCAGTACTTC.

This chain joins TRBV27 and TRBJ2-2, with D maybe TRBD2 (6 bases). The V end was cut by 3 bases, the J end by 6 bases, with 14 bases between. This CDR3 is built from 15 residues. CDR1 is MNHEY and CDR2 is SMNVEV in the germline V gene (reference sequence). CDR3: CASSLRTGLPGELFF. Written as DNA, the CDR3 is TGTGCCAGCAGTTTGCGGACTGGACTACCCGGGGAGCTGTTTTTT.

This clonotype was counted only a few times. V usage is TRBV19 and J usage is TRBJ2-3; D call uncertain. Germline V gives CDR1 LNHDA, CDR2 SQIVND (reference sequence). The CDR3 covers 14 residues. V dropped 2 bases and J dropped 2 bases, with 8 bases sitting between them. The DNA for the CDR3 is TGTGCCAGTAGTATACTAGAACCCACAGATACGCAGTATTTT. Translated, it gives CASSILEPTDTQYF.

This clonotype was detected only once. Written as DNA, the CDR3 is TGTGCCAGTATGAGGATCTCTTCGAACACTGAAGCTTTCTTT. Residues: CASMRISSNTEAFF. The genes are TRBV19 and TRBJ1-1; D gene uncertain. V was clipped by 7 bases and J by 1 base, with 13 bases between them. Germline V CDR1 and CDR2: LNHDA, SQIVND (reference sequence). The CDR3 consists of 14 residues. Combining the CDR3 with reference TRBV19 and TRBJ1-1 gives the whole variable domain DGGITQSPKYLFRKEGQNVTLSCEQNLNHDAMYWYRQDPGQGLRLIYYSQIVNDFQKGDIAEGYSVSREKKESFPLTVTSAQKNPTAFYLCASMRISSNTEAFFGQGTRLTVV.

V is TRBV6-1 and J is TRBJ2-1; possibly TRBD2 for D (5 bases). The CDR3 is made up of 15 amino acids. Looked up from germline, CDR1 is MNHNS and CDR2 is SASEGT. V lost 6 bases and J 7 bases, leaving 19 bases between the germline ends. The CDR3 nucleotides read TGTGCCAGCAGGATTACTAGAGGGAGAGGGAATGAGCAGTTCTTC. It translates to CASRITRGRGNEQFF.

This clonotype was detected only a few times. The DNA of the CDR3 is TGTGCCAGCAGTTCTAGCGGGGGGGCAGGAAATGAGCAGTTCTTC. It is translated as CASSSSGGAGNEQFF. This sequence joins TRBV6-2 or TRBV6-3 and TRBJ2-1; 12 bases map to TRBD2. The CDR3 length is 15 residues. Germline V gene sequence: CDR1 MNHEY, CDR2 SVGEGT. The ends lost 4 bases at V and 7 bases at J; junction bases unmatched: 5.

This clonotype was detected only a few times. The genes are TRBV19 and TRBJ1-2; TRBD1 is a possible D gene (6 bases). Trimming took 10 bases from V and 8 from J, leaving 20 bases between them. This CDR3 contains 13 residues. Germline assignment: CDR1 LNHDA and CDR2 SQIVND (reference sequence). CDR3 sequence reads: CAIQTTGPNGYTF. In nucleotides, the CDR3 is TGTGCCATCCAGACGACAGGACCAAACGGCTACACCTTC.

This clonotype was detected a few times. The chain couples TRBV28 to TRBJ2-7; 8 nucleotides agree with TRBD1. V was pared by 2 bases and J by 2 bases, with 8 bases of the junction left unmatched. Germline loops: CDR1 MDHEN, CDR2 SYDVKM. The CDR3 is made up of 16 amino acids. The CDR3 loop reads CASSLPGGQQTYEQYF. The CDR3 DNA reads TGTGCCAGCAGTTTACCAGGGGGCCAACAGACCTACGAGCAGTACTTC.

This clonotype has at least ten counts. The V and J genes are TRBV11-1 and TRBJ2-5; TRBD2 matches at 12 bases. V lost 2 bases and J lost 4; bases outside the gene matches: 8. CDR1 is SGHAT, CDR2 FQDESV, per germline (reference sequence). The length of the CDR3 is 17 residues. The chain's CDR3 is CASSLRSGLAGRETQYF. CDR3 coding DNA: TGTGCCAGCAGCTTACGGTCTGGACTAGCGGGAAGAGAGACCCAGTACTTC.

The rearrangement links TRBV6-5 to TRBJ2-6; D is possibly TRBD1 (5 bases). V lost 1 base, J lost 0 bases, and 7 bases lay in between. The CDR3 runs 16 residues. Germline V CDR1 and CDR2: MNHEY, SVGAGI. The CDR3 sequence is CASSYWQGSGANVLTF. The CDR3, as DNA: TGTGCCAGCAGTTACTGGCAGGGCTCTGGGGCCAACGTCCTGACTTTC.

This rearrangement joins TRBV19 to TRBJ2-5; 9 nucleotides agree with TRBD1. This CDR3 spans 13 amino acids. CDR1 and CDR2 from the germline V gene are LNHDA and SQIVND (reference sequence). With V trimmed by 10 bases and J by 4 bases, 7 bases remained unmatched. The CDR3 loop reads CATSGQGLETQYF. CDR3 bases: TGTGCCACCTCGGGACAGGGATTAGAGACCCAGTACTTC. Looking up the rest from reference TRBV19 and TRBJ2-5 gives the full variable domain: DGGITQSPKYLFRKEGQNVTLSCEQNLNHDAMYWYRQDPGQGLRLIYYSQIVNDFQKGDIAEGYSVSREKKESFPLTVTSAQKNPTAFYLCATSGQGLETQYFGPGTRLLVL.

Many counts were recorded for this clonotype. The chain uses TRBV7-8 and TRBJ2-1; 13 bases line up with TRBD2. Trimming at V came to 0 bases and at J to 1 base, leaving 6 bases not matched to a gene. The germline CDR1 and CDR2 sequences are SGHVS and FQNEAQ. The CDR3 length is 19 residues. CDR3 nucleotides: TGTGCCAGCAGCTTAGCGCAAACTAGCGGGGGGGCGTCCTACAATGAGCAGTTCTTC. It is translated as CASSLAQTSGGASYNEQFF.

V is TRBV5-1 and J is TRBJ1-1; 11 positions agree with TRBD1. Germline CDR1 and CDR2: SGHRS and YFSETQ. J gave up 8 bases and V 3 bases, and 6 bases lay outside the gene matches. There are 14 residues in the CDR3. CDR3 sequence: CASSSTGQGGEAFF. The DNA for the CDR3 is TGCGCCAGCAGCTCTACGGGACAGGGGGGCGAAGCTTTCTTT.

This clonotype was found a few times. The chain employs TRBV9 and TRBJ2-2; D is unresolved. CDR3 length: 12 amino acids. Germline V gene sequence: CDR1 SGDLS, CDR2 YYNGEE. The germline V and J ends were trimmed by 0 bases and 5 bases, with 2 bases remaining between them. The CDR3 DNA reads as TGTGCCAGCAGCGTAGAAACCGGGGAGCTGTTTTTT. Protein sequence: CASSVETGELFF.

This chain uses TRBV18 with TRBJ2-1; 11 bases agree with TRBD2. Germline assignment: CDR1 KGHSH and CDR2 LQKENI. This CDR3 spans 15 amino acids. V lost 3 bases and J lost 6; bases outside the gene matches: 4. This CDR3 is CASSPQGTSGNEQFF. The CDR3, as DNA: TGTGCCAGCTCACCCCAGGGGACTAGCGGCAATGAGCAGTTCTTC.